This TCR beta chain was identified during a study of CD8 T cells in Susac syndrome. The RNA, roughly 0.45 to 1 ug, was put through reverse transcription using random hexamers. The immunoSEQ assay covered 54 Vbeta and 13 Jbeta segments for CDR3. TCRdb fed the immunoSEQ multiplex PCR reads into MiXCR, producing one record per CDR3 protein. The sample records about 280,000 distinct CDR3 sequences, 70% to 90% being singletons. From blood CD8+ and CD4+ T cells, the TCR beta chain was sequenced. It was treatment-naive patients with stable or active relapsing-remitting disease who made up the multiple sclerosis controls. Bulk CD8+ and CD4+ cells came from magnetic negative isolation; CD8+ TEMRA by FACS. The sample taken for sequencing was CD8+ T cells from PBMCs. The TCR originated in a human donor with multiple sclerosis.

DNA of the CDR3: TGTGCCAGCTCCCCGGCTCCAGGTAACACTGAAGCTTTCTTT. Amino acids: CASSPAPGNTEAFF. The chain couples TRBV27 to TRBJ1-1; D not resolved. The ends were cut back, 8 bases at V and 2 bases at J, with 15 bases in the middle. The germline CDR1 and CDR2 sequences are MNHEY and SMNVEV (reference sequence). The CDR3 extends over 14 amino acids.